A single sample is the source of the 24 T cell receptor beta chains below, sequenced in a study of CD8+ T cells in alopecia areata. RNA, once extracted, was reverse transcribed into cDNA for use as the sequencing template. Sequencing used immunoSEQ multiplex PCR; TCRdb keeps in-frame clones, though not all of them. The data contain some 150,000 clones, 58% of them singletons. The sample's treatment: oral pan-JAK inhibitor, 5-10 mg twice daily. The sequencing here drew on CD4+ T cells sorted from blood, taken between weeks 55 and 65, from a patient treated with tofacitinib. The receptor source for this set is a human donor with alopecia areata.

The chain is built from TRBV29-1 and TRBJ2-3; D not certain. Looked up from germline, CDR1 is SQVTM and CDR2 is ANQGSEA. The CDR3 sequence is 11 residues long. The V gene lost 7 bases and the J gene lost 2 bases, with 7 bases spanning the gap. The CDR3 DNA follows: TGCAGCGCATCCTACACAGATACGCAGTATTTT. Its translation: CSASYTDTQYF.

This chain connects TRBV11-2 to TRBJ2-1, with D perhaps assigned TRBD1 or TRBD2 (6 bases each). The CDR3 runs to 13 residues. The germline CDR1 and CDR2 sequences are SGHAT and FQNNGV. Trimming left V 1 base short and J 10 bases short, with 11 bases between. CDR3 bases: TGTGCCAGCAGCTTAGTGGGGGGCTGGGAGCAGTTCTTC. It translates to CASSLVGGWEQFF.

V gene TRBV5-4 combines with J gene TRBJ2-1; 10 positions agree with TRBD2. CDR3 size: 16 residues. Per germline, CDR1 SGHNT and CDR2 YYREEE (reference sequence). The V and J ends lost 10 bases and 8 bases, in that order; junction bases with no gene match: 18. CDR3 coding DNA: TGTGCCGGACGCAAACCGGGACTAGCGAGTGTCGATGAGCAGTTCTTC. It codes for CAGRKPGLASVDEQFF.

The chain joins TRBV6-5 to TRBJ2-3; D is perhaps TRBD2 (6 bases). The length of the CDR3 is 15 residues. With 2 bases removed from V and 2 bases from J, the gap between germline ends came to 11 bases. The germline V gene has CDR1 MNHEY and CDR2 SVGAGI. Written as DNA, the CDR3 is TGTGCCAGCAGTTACGGCGGGGCAATCACAGATACGCAGTATTTT. Encoded protein: CASSYGGAITDTQYF.

The V and J genes are TRBV15 and TRBJ2-3; D gene uncertain. Trimming removed 0 bases at V and 6 bases at J, with 4 bases between. Per germline, CDR1 LNHNV and CDR2 YYDKDF (reference sequence). This CDR3 is 12 amino acids long. CDR3 bases: TGTGCCACCAGCAGAGATCAGGATACGCAGTATTTT. It specifies CATSRDQDTQYF.

The gene calls are TRBV6-5 and TRBJ2-3; 10 positions agree with TRBD2. Germline V gene data show CDR1 as MNHEY and CDR2 as SVGAGI. There are 14 residues in the CDR3. V was pared by 7 bases and J by 8 bases, with 9 bases of the junction left unmatched. This chain's CDR3 is CASTTSGRRGTQYF. DNA of the CDR3: TGTGCCAGCACGACTAGCGGGCGGCGGGGTACGCAGTATTTT.

V gene TRBV7-2 combines with J gene TRBJ1-6, with a weak D call TRBD1 (6 bases). The germline gives CDR1 SGHTA, CDR2 FQGNSA. The CDR3 runs 14 residues. V was clipped by 3 bases and J by 5 bases, with 8 bases between them. CDR3 sequence: CASSLGQDNSPLHF. The DNA for the CDR3 is TGTGCCAGCAGCTTGGGACAAGATAATTCACCCCTCCACTTT.

The V call is TRBV9, the J call TRBJ1-2; 9 positions agree with TRBD1. The CDR3 has 15 residues. Germline CDR1 reads SGDLS; CDR2 reads YYNGEE. J lost 1 base, V lost 0 bases, and 1 base had no gene match. CDR3 sequence: CASSVGGQGNYGYTF. The CDR3, as DNA: TGTGCCAGCAGCGTAGGGGGACAGGGTAACTATGGCTACACCTTC.

The chain recombines TRBV6-5 with TRBJ2-7; the D gene is possibly TRBD2 (5 bases). V shed 6 bases and J shed 2 bases, with 11 bases lying between them. CDR3 size: 13 residues. The germline V gene has CDR1 MNHEY and CDR2 SVGAGI. The CDR3 DNA reads as TGTGCCAGCAGCCCGGCGGGTCCCTACGAGCAGTACTTC. It yields the protein CASSPAGPYEQYF.

This clone has just a few counts. The chain combines TRBV14 with TRBJ2-7; TRBD1 aligns across 8 bases. V trimming: 1 base; J trimming: 3 bases; junction bases outside the gene matches: 2. The CDR3 spans 14 residues. Germline V gene data show CDR1 as SGHDN and CDR2 as FVKESK. CDR3 region: CASSQGTGLYEQYF. The CDR3, as DNA: TGTGCCAGCAGCCAAGGGACAGGGCTCTACGAGCAGTACTTC.

On this clone: Other DNA sequences in the sample encode the same CDR3. The rearrangement uses TRBV6-1 and TRBJ1-6, with D perhaps matching TRBD1 (5 bases). The CDR3 runs to 12 residues. Looked up from germline, CDR1 is MNHNS and CDR2 is SASEGT. Trimming left V 1 base short and J 11 bases short, with 6 bases between. CDR3 DNA sequence: TGTGCCAGCAGTGAAGGGGGACCACCCCTCCACTTT. This translates into CASSEGGPPLHF.

The V gene is TRBV4-2, the J gene TRBJ2-3; TRBD2 matches 10 bases. From germline, CDR1 is LGHNA and CDR2 YNFKEQ. J gave up 4 bases and V 1 base, and 5 bases lay outside the gene matches. The CDR3 has 16 residues. This CDR3 is CASSQVSGGYPDTQYF. CDR3 bases: TGTGCCAGCAGCCAAGTTAGCGGGGGGTACCCAGATACGCAGTATTTT.

Many counts were recorded for this clone. The chain recombines TRBV30 with TRBJ2-1; 10 nucleotides match TRBD1. V lost 8 bases to trimming and J lost 12 bases; unmatched junction nucleotides: 4. Germline loops: CDR1 GTSNPN, CDR2 SVGIG (reference sequence). CDR3 length: 10 amino acids. The chain's CDR3 is CATDRGSQFF. The CDR3 bases are TGTGCCACGGACAGGGGGTCGCAGTTCTTC. The full variable domain, its missing parts supplied by reference TRBV30 and TRBJ2-1, is SQTIHQWPATLVQPVGSPLSLECTVEGTSNPNLYWYRQAAGRGLQLLFYSVGIGQISSEVPQNLSASRPQDRQFILSSKKLLLSDSGFYLCATDRGSQFFGPGTRLTVL.

The V call is TRBV27, the J call TRBJ2-2, with 10 bases matching TRBD1. V was clipped by 6 bases and J by 6 bases; unmatched bases: 13. The CDR3 spans 17 residues. Looked up from germline, CDR1 is MNHEY and CDR2 is SMNVEV (reference sequence). DNA for the CDR3: TGTGCCAGCAGCGACAAACCGGGACAGGGGTGGGCCGGGGAGCTGTTTTTT. Translated, it gives CASSDKPGQGWAGELFF.

This chain's CDR3 is CAWSGGQALRPQHF. For the CDR3, the DNA is TGTGCCTGGAGCGGAGGACAGGCTCTAAGGCCCCAGCATTTT. The chain joins TRBV30 to TRBJ1-5; 7 positions match TRBD1. The length of the CDR3 is 14 residues. The J segment lost 9 bases and the V segment lost 3 bases, leaving 11 bases of the junction unmatched. Germline V gene data show CDR1 as GTSNPN and CDR2 as SVGIG (reference sequence).

This clone came up once. The chain employs TRBV30 and TRBJ2-2; D remains ambiguous. V lost 8 bases and J 6 bases, leaving 7 bases between the germline ends. CDR3 length equals 10 residues. From germline, CDR1 is GTSNPN and CDR2 SVGIG (reference sequence). The CDR3 here is CATEAGELFF. The CDR3 coding sequence is TGTGCCACAGAAGCCGGGGAGCTGTTTTTT.

This clone was seen a handful of times. The chain has TRBV29-1 and TRBJ1-6, with 10 bases lining up with TRBD1. The CDR3 is 15 amino acids. The V and J ends lost 7 bases and 9 bases, in that order; junction bases with no gene match: 12. Germline-derived CDR1 and CDR2 are SQVTM and ANQGSEA. CDR3: CSARTGTGEGSPLHF. In nucleotides, the CDR3 is TGCAGCGCCAGGACCGGGACAGGGGAAGGTTCACCCCTCCACTTT.

The chain has TRBV11-2 and TRBJ2-5; 12 bases match TRBD2. The CDR3 totals 17 residues. From germline, CDR1 is SGHAT and CDR2 FQNNGV. V trimming: 2 bases; J trimming: 2 bases; junction bases outside the gene matches: 6. The CDR3 DNA reads as TGTGCCAGCAGCTTAAGTGGACTAGCGGGGCTGCAAGAGACCCAGTACTTC. This translates into CASSLSGLAGLQETQYF. The full variable domain, completed using reference TRBV11-2 and TRBJ2-5, is EAGVAQSPRYKIIEKRQSVAFWCNPISGHATLYWYQQILGQGPKLLIQFQNNGVVDDSQLPKDRFSAERLKGVDSTLKIQPAKLEDSAVYLCASSLSGLAGLQETQYFGPGTRLLVL.

The chain carries TRBV25-1 and TRBJ2-7, with 8 bases matching TRBD1. Germline CDR1 and CDR2: MGHDK and SYGVNS. The CDR3 runs 12 residues. The J segment lost 6 bases and the V segment lost 6 bases, leaving 4 bases of the junction unmatched. The DNA of the CDR3 is TGTGCCAGCAGCTATGACAGGGGCGAGCAGTACTTC. Amino acid sequence: CASSYDRGEQYF.

This clone has a handful of counts. V and J are TRBV2 and TRBJ1-4, with D possibly TRBD1 on 5 matching bases. Germline V gives CDR1 SNHLY, CDR2 FYNNEI. Trimming removed 7 bases at V and 8 bases at J, with 14 bases between. The CDR3 runs 13 residues. The CDR3: CASKDNLGEKLFF. The CDR3, as DNA: TGTGCCAGCAAGGACAACCTTGGGGAAAAACTGTTTTTT.

This chain links TRBV11-2 with TRBJ1-2; D not certain. The CDR3 totals 12 residues. The germline V gene has CDR1 SGHAT and CDR2 FQNNGV. V was trimmed by 3 bases and J by 2 bases, leaving 4 bases between them. The CDR3: CASSFGNYGYTF. The CDR3 DNA is TGTGCCAGCAGCTTTGGGAACTATGGCTACACCTTC.

This clone was counted between two and nine times. The chain links TRBV4-2 to TRBJ2-5; no definite D call. The germline CDR1 and CDR2 sequences are LGHNA and YNFKEQ. Trimming removed 0 bases at V and 5 bases at J, with 4 bases between. The CDR3 has 12 residues. The chain's CDR3 is CASSQEGETQYF. The CDR3, as DNA: TGTGCCAGCAGCCAAGAGGGGGAGACCCAGTACTTC.

V is TRBV29-1 and J is TRBJ2-7; D uncertain. Trimming removed 4 bases at V and 0 bases at J, with 13 bases between. The length of the CDR3 is 14 residues. CDR1 and CDR2 (germline): SQVTM, ANQGSEA. The CDR3 DNA follows: TGCAGCGTTGGAAAGGCCATGAGCTCCTACGAGCAGTACTTC. The encoded protein is CSVGKAMSSYEQYF.

Only a few counts were recorded for this clone. This rearrangement joins TRBV15 to TRBJ2-5; 9 bases agree with TRBD2. The CDR3 totals 15 residues. Per the germline V gene, CDR1 is LNHNV and CDR2 is YYDKDF (reference sequence). Trimming removed 3 bases from V and 2 bases from J; junction bases left unmatched: 4. CDR3 DNA: TGTGCCACCAGCAGCCTAGCGGGGAAACAAGAGACCCAGTACTTC. Translated, it gives CATSSLAGKQETQYF.